A selection of T cell receptor beta chains follows, all from one sample in a study of T-cell reconstitution after alpha-beta-depleted transplantation in children. MiXCR was run by TCRdb on the PCR reads, yielding one entry per CDR3 protein. The sample includes about 580,000 distinct CDR3 sequences, under 25% of them seen just once. The specimen was PBMCs, mostly from graft donor cells, collected 360 days after TCRalphabeta/CD19-depleted stem cell transplant. The receptors originated from a boy in the first two years of life who had a stem cell transplant for acute myeloid leukemia, so the T cells may come from the graft donor. CDR3s include the opening cysteine and the closing phenylalanine or tryptophan. A D gene is named only where the DNA matches it firmly. Size tells how often a clone was seen (once, few, many) or the class of an expanded clone, and some rows leave it out.

V	D	J	size	CDR3	DNA
TRBV5-6	-	TRBJ2-7	few	CASSLTPQGSYEQYF	TGTGCCAGCAGCTTGACCCCTCAGGGGTCCTACGAGCAGTACTTC
TRBV7-9	-	TRBJ2-3	many	CASSLDHIDTQYF	TGTGCCAGCAGCTTGGACCACATTGATACGCAGTATTTT
TRBV20-1	-	TRBJ2-7	-	CSARGLKTLHPPRRPGTSSYEQYF	TGCAGTGCTAGAGGACTTAAAACCCTACATCCGCCTAGGAGGCCCGGGACATCCTCCTACGAGCAGTACTTC
TRBV29-1	TRBD2	TRBJ2-5	few	CSVGGASGGETQYF	TGCAGCGTTGGCGGGGCTAGCGGGGGCGAGACCCAGTACTTC
TRBV12-3/TRBV12-4	TRBD1	TRBJ2-7	many	CASSLGWTGDEQYF	TGTGCCAGCAGTTTAGGCTGGACAGGGGATGAGCAGTACTTC
TRBV20-1	-	TRBJ2-1	-	CSARRTSGNEQFF	TGCAGTGCTAGAAGGACATCAGGGAATGAGCAGTTCTTC
TRBV7-9	-	TRBJ1-2	-	CASSLTGWGNYGYTF	TGTGCCAGCAGCTTAACCGGATGGGGTAACTATGGCTACACCTTC
TRBV28	-	TRBJ2-2	many	CASSLILRGSGELFF	TGTGCCAGCAGTTTAATACTCAGGGGATCCGGGGAGCTGTTTTTT
TRBV25-1	-	TRBJ2-5	many	CASSDWTVNQETQYF	TGTGCCAGCAGTGACTGGACGGTCAACCAAGAGACCCAGTACTTC
TRBV20-1	-	TRBJ1-5	few	CSARADNQPQHF	TGCAGTGCGCGAGCGGACAATCAGCCCCAGCATTTT
TRBV10-3	TRBD2	TRBJ2-3	many	CAIRRLRTSDGGTDTQYF	TGTGCCATCAGACGACTTAGGACTAGCGATGGAGGGACAGATACGCAGTATTTT
TRBV28	TRBD2	TRBJ2-2	few	CASSFPSSGLAGNTGELFF	TGTGCCAGCAGTTTCCCCTCCTCCGGACTAGCGGGGAACACCGGGGAGCTGTTTTTT
TRBV6-2/TRBV6-3	-	TRBJ1-2	many	CASSVPGSGRIRDTF	TGTGCCAGCAGTGTACCGGGTAGTGGACGGATCCGCGACACCTTC
TRBV11-2	TRBD1	TRBJ2-1	few	CASSSPRADRGPYNEQFF	TGTGCCAGCAGCTCGCCGAGGGCGGACAGGGGCCCCTACAATGAGCAGTTCTTC
TRBV29-1	-	TRBJ1-2	-	CSVEEGTYGYTF	TGCAGCGTTGAAGAGGGGACCTATGGCTACACCTTC
TRBV12-3/TRBV12-4	-	TRBJ1-1	-	CASSSADLGGTEAFF	TGTGCCAGCAGTTCGGCGGACTTAGGTGGGACTGAAGCTTTCTTT
TRBV27	TRBD1	TRBJ1-1	-	CASSYQGAPTEAFF	TGTGCCAGCTCATATCAGGGGGCGCCCACTGAAGCTTTCTTT
TRBV12-3/TRBV12-4	-	TRBJ2-4	few	CASLRGTKTGNIQYF	TGTGCCAGCCTCCGGGGGACGAAGACGGGAAACATTCAGTACTTC
TRBV12-3/TRBV12-4	-	TRBJ1-1	-	CASSFKGQANTEAFF	TGTGCCAGCAGTTTCAAGGGCCAGGCGAACACTGAAGCTTTCTTT
TRBV19	-	TRBJ1-5	many	CASSGLWPENQPQHF	TGTGCCAGTAGTGGGCTCTGGCCAGAAAATCAGCCCCAGCATTTT
TRBV20-1	-	TRBJ2-3	-	CSARKPSGTTDTQYF	TGCAGTGCCCGAAAGCCCTCGGGGACCACAGATACGCAGTATTTT
TRBV28	-	TRBJ1-1	once	CASSSLTGNTEAFF	TGTGCCAGCAGTTCTTTGACAGGTAACACTGAAGCTTTCTTT
TRBV6-5	TRBD2	TRBJ2-1	few	CASSYSGLVNEQFF	TGTGCCAGCAGTTACTCGGGACTAGTTAATGAGCAGTTCTTC
TRBV15	TRBD1	TRBJ2-5	many	CATSRDGGQDQETQYF	TGTGCCACCAGCAGAGATGGTGGACAGGACCAAGAGACCCAGTACTTC
TRBV7-2	-	TRBJ2-7	many	CASSLAGWGAYEQYF	TGTGCCAGCAGCTTAGCTGGTTGGGGAGCCTACGAGCAGTACTTC
TRBV5-1	TRBD2	TRBJ2-1	-	CASRNGLAGEQFF	TGCGCCAGCAGAAATGGACTAGCTGGAGAGCAGTTCTTC
TRBV12-3/TRBV12-4	TRBD1	TRBJ2-7	few	CASSSPQGEAYEQYF	TGTGCCAGCAGTTCCCCACAGGGGGAGGCCTACGAGCAGTACTTC
TRBV2	TRBD2	TRBJ2-1	-	CASSERGGGASYNEQFF	TGTGCCAGCAGTGAGAGGGGCGGGGGGGCCTCCTACAATGAGCAGTTCTTC
TRBV5-1	-	TRBJ2-1	many	CASSLRTPATGSSYNEQFF	TGCGCCAGCAGCTTGAGAACTCCGGCGACTGGGAGCTCCTACAATGAGCAGTTCTTC
TRBV20-1	-	TRBJ2-3	few	CSARPWSGTDTQYF	TGCAGTGCTAGACCTTGGTCGGGCACAGATACGCAGTATTTT
TRBV4-2	TRBD2	TRBJ2-3	few	CASSQEYLADRTDTQYF	TGTGCCAGCAGCCAAGAATACCTAGCGGACCGCACAGATACGCAGTATTTT
TRBV15	-	TRBJ1-5	-	CATSSFRNQPQHF	TGTGCCACCAGCAGTTTTAGAAATCAGCCCCAGCATTTT
TRBV6-5	TRBD2	TRBJ2-2	many	CASSYTFRTSGNTGELFF	TGTGCCAGCAGTTACACGTTCCGGACTAGCGGGAACACCGGGGAGCTGTTTTTT
TRBV12-3/TRBV12-4	-	TRBJ2-5	many	CASSFTGTRQETQYF	TGTGCCAGCAGTTTTACCGGGACAAGGCAAGAGACCCAGTACTTC
TRBV7-9	TRBD1	TRBJ1-2	-	CASSLGDRANYGYTF	TGTGCCAGCAGCTTAGGGGACAGGGCAAACTATGGCTACACCTTC
TRBV4-1	-	TRBJ2-6	many	CASSHPIDSGANVLTF	TGCGCCAGCAGCCACCCTATTGACTCTGGGGCCAACGTCCTGACTTTC
TRBV6-6	-	TRBJ2-5	few	CASSWDVETQYF	TGTGCCAGCAGCTGGGACGTGGAGACCCAGTACTTC
TRBV18	TRBD2	TRBJ2-3	-	CASSHTWTSDGDTQYF	TGTGCCAGCTCACATACCTGGACTAGCGACGGGGATACGCAGTATTTT
TRBV28	-	TRBJ2-5	few	CASSLLAESAKEETQYF	TGTGCCAGCAGTTTACTCGCGGAGTCAGCCAAGGAAGAGACCCAGTACTTC
TRBV12-3/TRBV12-4	TRBD1	TRBJ2-2	-	CASSLIFLLTGQDTGELFF	TGTGCCAGCAGTTTGATTTTCCTCTTGACAGGGCAAGACACCGGGGAGCTGTTTTTT
TRBV9	-	TRBJ1-1	-	CASSVEGMVFMLGTEAFF	TGTGCCAGCAGCGTAGAGGGGATGGTGTTTATGCTCGGCACTGAAGCTTTCTTT
TRBV12-3/TRBV12-4	TRBD2	TRBJ2-1	many	CASSISGGEEFF	TGTGCCAGCAGCATAAGCGGGGGTGAGGAGTTCTTC
TRBV7-9	-	TRBJ1-2	many	CASSQSRTANYGYTF	TGTGCCAGCAGCCAAAGTCGGACAGCCAACTATGGCTACACCTTC
TRBV20-1	TRBD2	TRBJ2-7	few	CSATAGDWEQYF	TGCAGTGCCACGGCGGGGGATTGGGAGCAGTACTTC
TRBV18	TRBD1	TRBJ2-1	many	CASSPPDRGDYNEQFF	TGTGCCAGCTCACCCCCCGACAGGGGTGACTACAATGAGCAGTTCTTC
TRBV20-1	TRBD2	TRBJ2-1	few	CSAQELAGLYNEQFF	TGCAGTGCCCAGGAGTTAGCGGGGTTGTACAATGAGCAGTTCTTC
TRBV12-3/TRBV12-4	TRBD1	TRBJ1-1	few	CASSLGSPRGTEAFF	TGTGCCAGCAGTTTAGGATCTCCCAGGGGGACTGAAGCTTTCTTT
TRBV29-1	-	TRBJ1-1	many	CSIQTGLRSEAFF	TGCAGCATCCAGACAGGCCTACGCTCGGAAGCTTTCTTT
TRBV4-3	-	TRBJ2-2	-	CASSQGWSYETGELFF	TGCGCCAGCAGCCAAGGATGGAGCTACGAGACCGGGGAGCTGTTTTTT
TRBV29-1	TRBD1	TRBJ2-7	many	CSVEGQGIITEYF	TGCAGCGTTGAGGGACAGGGGATTATAACGGAGTACTTC
TRBV7-2	-	TRBJ1-1	-	CASSPRGGTNTEAFF	TGTGCCAGCAGCCCCCGGGGAGGCACCAACACTGAAGCTTTCTTT
TRBV10-3	-	TRBJ2-5	-	CAISERQGETQYF	TGTGCCATCAGTGAGAGGCAGGGCGAGACCCAGTACTTC
TRBV4-3	-	TRBJ2-1	many	CASRLRLEGNEQFF	TGCGCCAGCAGACTCCGACTGGAGGGCAATGAGCAGTTCTTC
TRBV20-1	-	TRBJ2-1	-	CSARVNKGGGPSWNEQFF	TGCAGTGCTAGAGTTAATAAAGGAGGGGGGCCGTCTTGGAATGAGCAGTTCTTC
TRBV20-1	-	TRBJ2-3	many	CSAAPSGGDTQYF	TGCAGTGCCGCTCCCTCAGGCGGGGATACGCAGTATTTT
TRBV6-6	TRBD1	TRBJ1-3	few	CASSTGVGNTIYF	TGTGCCAGCAGTACAGGGGTCGGAAACACCATATATTTT
TRBV15	-	TRBJ2-3	-	CATSRGAGSLDTQYF	TGTGCCACCAGCAGAGGTGCAGGGTCCCTTGATACGCAGTATTTT
TRBV2	TRBD2	TRBJ2-3	many	CASCDAYLVSGGLTDTQYF	TGTGCCAGCTGTGACGCGTACCTTGTTAGCGGGGGACTCACAGATACGCAGTATTTT
TRBV7-2	TRBD1	TRBJ1-1	many	CASSPDRDVMNTEAFF	TGTGCCAGCAGCCCGGACAGGGATGTAATGAACACTGAAGCTTTCTTT
TRBV3-1	TRBD1	TRBJ1-1	once	CASSLTGQGDTEAFF	TGTGCCAGCAGCCTGACCGGACAGGGAGACACTGAAGCTTTCTTT